Following are 19 T cell receptor beta chains from one sample sequenced in a study of vaccination and CD4 T cells after COVID-19. These receptors have no identified antigens. Stated treatment: roughly ten-day PBMC culture with coronavirus spike peptide pools or control peptides (ViraFEST assay). Harvesting of the unexposed donor's CD4+ T cells predated the COVID-19 pandemic (2011-2018). Cultured CD4+ T cell DNA was sequenced using the Oncomine TCR Beta short-read assay. MiXCR was run by TCRdb on the PCR reads, yielding one entry per CDR3 protein. The sample contains thousands of distinct CDR3 sequences, around 25% of which appear only once. The specimen sequenced was CD4+ T cells from blood, cultured in vitro. The receptors come from a human donor in good health.

This clonotype has just a few counts. The J gene is TRBJ1-2, the V gene TRBV7-9; D call uncertain. Trimming left V 2 bases short and J 2 bases short, with 15 bases between. Per germline, CDR1 SEHNR and CDR2 FQNEAQ (reference sequence). CDR3 size: 16 residues. Here the CDR3 reads CASSLTVGTLNYGYTF. Written as DNA, the CDR3 is TGTGCCAGCAGCTTAACTGTCGGAACCCTAAACTATGGCTACACCTTC.

The CDR3 DNA is TGTGCCGGTCGGCAGGAGTCCTATGGCTACACCTTC. It translates to CAGRQESYGYTF. J is TRBJ1-2 and V is TRBV2, with unresolved D. V lost 11 bases and J lost 4, with 14 bases in between. This CDR3 contains 12 residues. Germline-derived CDR1 and CDR2 are SNHLY and FYNNEI.

This clonotype showed up just a few times. The chain uses TRBV11-2 and TRBJ2-1; the D is unclear. V shed 5 bases and J shed 0 bases, with 11 bases lying between them. This CDR3 comprises 15 residues. The germline gives CDR1 SGHAT, CDR2 FQNNGV. The CDR3 DNA sequence: TGTGCCAGCAGCCTAGGCGGAAGCTCCTACAATGAGCAGTTCTTC. Protein sequence: CASSLGGSSYNEQFF.

The table lists this clonotype with a few counts. The CDR3: CASSSDRPYEQYF. CDR3 sequence (DNA): TGTGCCAGTAGTAGTGATAGACCGTACGAGCAGTACTTC. The V call is TRBV19, the J call TRBJ2-7; D call uncertain. The germline V and J ends were trimmed by 4 bases and 4 bases, with 11 bases remaining between them. Germline V lookup: CDR1 LNHDA, CDR2 SQIVND (reference sequence). This CDR3 spans 13 amino acids.

Within the sample, this clonotype is medium-sized. The chain joins TRBV6-1 to TRBJ1-2, with a tentative D call TRBD1 (5 bases). The CDR3 loop spans 14 amino acids. Germline CDR1 is MNHNS and CDR2 is SASEGT. Trimming shortened V by 0 bases and J by 4 bases, and 9 bases separated the two germline ends. CDR3 in amino acids: CASSEAHRTYGYTF. The CDR3 region has the DNA TGTGCCAGCAGTGAAGCGCACAGGACCTATGGCTACACCTTC.

This chain joins TRBV2 and TRBJ1-4, with D possibly being TRBD1 (5 bases). V lost 3 bases and J 5 bases, leaving 10 bases between the germline ends. The CDR3 totals 14 residues. In germline, CDR1 is SNHLY, CDR2 FYNNEI. CDR3 residues: CASSDGGRNEKLFF. CDR3 sequence (DNA): TGTGCCAGCAGTGATGGGGGTCGAAATGAAAAACTGTTTTTT.

V usage is TRBV27 and J usage is TRBJ2-3, with D unresolved. Trimming stripped 8 bases from V and 3 bases from J, with 9 bases between. Germline CDR1 reads MNHEY; CDR2 reads SMNVEV (reference sequence). This CDR3 contains 12 residues. The CDR3 loop is CASSAGTDTQYF. The CDR3 DNA follows: TGTGCCAGCTCGGCCGGTACAGATACGCAGTATTTT.

The chain recombines TRBV4-2 with TRBJ1-1; D call uncertain. Germline V CDR1 and CDR2: LGHNA, YNFKEQ. The V end was cut by 0 bases, the J end by 1 base, with 12 bases between. The CDR3 covers 16 residues. The CDR3 nucleotides read TGTGCCAGCAGCCAAGATCGCTCTAGCCAGAACACTGAAGCTTTCTTT. It encodes CASSQDRSSQNTEAFF.

The rearrangement links TRBV10-3 to TRBJ1-3, with D possibly being TRBD1 (5 bases). Deletions cut 0 bases from V and 0 bases from J, with 12 bases between. The CDR3 spans 17 residues. The germline V gene encodes CDR1 ENHRY and CDR2 SYGVKD. CDR3 DNA: TGTGCCATCAGTGAGTCGTGGGGGAAAGACTCTGGAAACACCATATATTTT. Encoded protein: CAISESWGKDSGNTIYF.

The chain is built from TRBV2 and TRBJ2-2; 9 nucleotides match TRBD1. Trimming at V came to 5 bases and at J to 5 bases, leaving 15 bases not matched to a gene. CDR3 length equals 18 residues. The germline CDR1 and CDR2 sequences are SNHLY and FYNNEI. The chain's CDR3 is CASSKLSGGTGWTGELFF. The DNA for the CDR3 is TGTGCCAGCAGTAAACTCTCCGGTGGGACAGGGTGGACCGGGGAGCTGTTTTTT.

The V call is TRBV30, the J call TRBJ1-2, with 10 bases identical to TRBD1. The ends lost 8 bases at V and 4 bases at J; junction bases unmatched: 4. CDR1 and CDR2 (germline): GTSNPN, SVGIG (reference sequence). The length of the CDR3 is 12 residues. The chain's CDR3 is CARDRGAYGYTF. The CDR3 DNA reads as TGTGCCAGGGACAGGGGTGCCTATGGCTACACCTTC.

V gene TRBV6-4 combines with J gene TRBJ1-2; D is unclear. The germline V and J ends were trimmed by 8 bases and 0 bases, with 13 bases remaining between them. The CDR3 totals 14 residues. Germline V gene data show CDR1 as MRHNA and CDR2 as SNTAGT. The DNA for the CDR3 is TGTGCCAGCTCCCCGTCGACGGCTAACTATGGCTACACCTTC. Translation gives CASSPSTANYGYTF.

Relative to its sample, this clonotype is medium-sized. The gene calls are TRBV15 and TRBJ1-1; a possible D gene is TRBD1 (6 bases). V shed 2 bases and J shed 6 bases, with 13 bases lying between them. Germline CDR1 and CDR2: LNHNV and YYDKDF (reference sequence). This CDR3 comprises 14 residues. CDR3 residues: CATSRLTGGPEAFF. CDR3 bases: TGTGCCACCAGCAGATTGACAGGTGGCCCTGAAGCTTTCTTT.

As for this clonotype: One end of the junction is discordant with germline, which a read error may explain. The chain carries TRBV18 and TRBJ1-2, with D uncertain. The CDR3 covers 16 residues. The germline V gene encodes CDR1 KGHSH and CDR2 LQKENI. The CDR3 protein is CANSPQSGTPMAGYTF. The CDR3 DNA sequence: TGTGCCAACTCACCACAGTCCGGAACCCCTATGGCTGGCTACACCTTC.

This clonotype showed up just a few times. The V and J genes are TRBV10-3 and TRBJ1-1, with a possible D match to TRBD1 (5 bases). V was shortened by 4 bases and J by 0 bases, with 12 bases between the two germline ends. Germline V gene lookup returns CDR1 ENHRY and CDR2 SYGVKD. The CDR3 runs to 15 residues. The chain's CDR3 is CAISVQGVMNTEAFF. CDR3 nucleotides: TGTGCCATCAGTGTTCAGGGCGTCATGAACACTGAAGCTTTCTTT.

There are a few counts of this clonotype. V gene TRBV5-1 combines with J gene TRBJ2-3, with a tentative D call TRBD2 (7 bases). Between the trimmed V and J ends, which lost 3 bases and 4 bases, there was a span of 9 bases. Per germline, CDR1 SGHRS and CDR2 YFSETQ. This CDR3 spans 13 amino acids. The CDR3 reads CASSWGGPDTQYF. CDR3 sequence (DNA): TGCGCCAGCAGCTGGGGGGGCCCAGATACGCAGTATTTT.

In this sample, this clonotype turned up a few times. The gene calls are TRBV2 and TRBJ2-2, with D hard to call. Per the germline V gene, CDR1 is SNHLY and CDR2 is FYNNEI. V lost 5 bases to trimming and J lost 1 base, with 11 bases between them. This CDR3 spans 15 amino acids. CDR3 protein: CASSNRALNTGELFF. The CDR3 DNA reads as TGTGCCAGCAGTAACCGGGCCCTGAACACCGGGGAGCTGTTTTTT.

J is TRBJ2-5 and V is TRBV18; 8 nucleotides agree with TRBD2. Per the germline V gene, CDR1 is KGHSH and CDR2 is LQKENI. The CDR3 extends over 16 amino acids. The V gene end was trimmed by 3 bases and the J gene end by 2 bases; junction bases not matched to a gene: 8. The CDR3 DNA is TGTGCCAGCTCACCGATGGCGGGGGGAATACAAGAGACCCAGTACTTC. Protein product: CASSPMAGGIQETQYF.

The chain joins TRBV12-3 or TRBV12-4 to TRBJ1-1; 8 bases map to TRBD1. The CDR3 totals 14 residues. Trimming took 6 bases from V and 3 from J; bases not matched to a gene: 6. The CDR3 DNA reads TGTGCCAGCAGAACGGGACAGGAGTACACTGAAGCTTTCTTT. Its protein is CASRTGQEYTEAFF.